A single sample gave rise to the 20 T cell receptor beta chains below, sequenced in a study of molecular identifiers for immune sequencing clone quantification. Using its own MiXCR run on the PCR reads, TCRdb lists one record per CDR3 protein. The table has approximately 680,000 distinct CDR3 sequences, approximately 24% seen once. Source material: naive CD8+ T cells from blood, with Jurkat cell RNA spiked in. Stated subset: FACS-sorted CD8+CD4-CCR7+CD45RA+ naive T cells. Source of these receptors: a human donor in good health. Some libraries in this study had Jurkat cell RNA spiked in.

Notes on this clonotype: A much larger clone is a single base away; this may be a read error. The J gene is TRBJ2-6, the V gene TRBV28; tentative D call: TRBD2 (5 bases). This CDR3 is built from 16 residues. Looked up from germline, CDR1 is MDHEN and CDR2 is SYDVKM. The ends were cut back, 1 base at V and 0 bases at J, with 7 bases in the middle. The CDR3 bases are TGTGCCAGCAGTTTATTCAGCGGCTCTGGGGCCAACGTCCTGACTTTC. Translated, it gives CASSLFSGSGANVLTF.

This clonotype was observed a handful of times. This chain joins TRBV7-9 and TRBJ2-1, with unresolved D. The V end lost 1 base, the J end lost 6 bases, and 7 bases lay between the germline ends. Germline V gene lookup returns CDR1 SEHNR and CDR2 FQNEAQ (reference sequence). The CDR3 spans 13 residues. The CDR3 here is CASSLGLSNEQFF. The CDR3 bases are TGTGCCAGCAGCTTAGGTCTGAGCAATGAGCAGTTCTTC. Variable domain in full (rest from reference TRBV7-9 and TRBJ2-1): DTGVSQNPRHKITKRGQNVTFRCDPISEHNRLYWYRQTLGQGPEFLTYFQNEAQLEKSRLLSDRFSAERPKGSFSTLEIQRTEQGDSAMYLCASSLGLSNEQFFGPGTRLTVL.

Points on this clonotype: Being one base from a much bigger clone, this may be a read error. The chain is built from TRBV6-6 and TRBJ2-3; D possibly corresponds to TRBD1 (7 bases). Germline CDR1 MNHNY, CDR2 SVGAGI (reference sequence). The CDR3 length is 14 residues. The CDR3 here is CAGSYVSGGDTQYF. The CDR3 nucleotides are TGTGCCGGCAGTTACGTGTCAGGGGGGGATACGCAGTATTTT.

Remarks on this clonotype: This sequence may be a read error, since a much larger clone differs from it by one base. V and J are TRBV5-1 and TRBJ2-5; 8 nucleotides match TRBD1. Germline V gene data show CDR1 as SGHRS and CDR2 as YFSETQ. J lost 7 bases, V lost 3 bases, and 11 bases had no gene match. The CDR3 has 15 residues. The CDR3 nucleotides are TGCGCCAGCAGCTCCCTAGACAGGGGAGATGTGACCCAGTACTTC. The encoded protein is CASSSLDRGDVTQYF.

This clonotype has only a few counts. The chain carries TRBV4-2 and TRBJ1-1; D uncertain. This CDR3 contains 15 residues. V shed 0 bases and J shed 4 bases, with 12 bases lying between them. From germline, CDR1 is LGHNA and CDR2 YNFKEQ. CDR3 bases: TGTGCCAGCAGCCAAGATGCTGAGAGGGTCACTGAAGCTTTCTTT. It encodes CASSQDAERVTEAFF.

In this sample, this clonotype turned up many times. This rearrangement joins TRBV7-9 to TRBJ2-2; D remains ambiguous. There are 13 residues in the CDR3. Germline CDR1 reads SEHNR; CDR2 reads FQNEAQ (reference sequence). Trimming took off 0 bases at V and 4 bases at J, with 3 bases between the two ends. This chain's CDR3 is CASSLAPTGELFF. The CDR3 DNA reads as TGTGCCAGCAGCTTAGCGCCCACCGGGGAGCTGTTTTTT.

This clonotype has a count of ten or more. This chain connects TRBV2 to TRBJ1-5; D is unclear. This CDR3 is built from 13 residues. With 4 bases removed from V and 4 bases from J, the gap between germline ends came to 8 bases. Germline values: CDR1 SNHLY, CDR2 FYNNEI. The CDR3 region is CASSGEGNQPQHF. The CDR3 nucleotides are TGTGCCAGCAGTGGGGAGGGAAATCAGCCCCAGCATTTT. Drawing the rest from reference TRBV2 and TRBJ1-5, the complete variable domain is EPEVTQTPSHQVTQMGQEVILRCVPISNHLYFYWYRQILGQKVEFLVSFYNNEISEKSEIFDDQFSVERPDGSNFTLKIRSTKLEDSAMYFCASSGEGNQPQHFGDGTRLSIL.

Ten or more counts support this clonotype. This chain joins TRBV9 and TRBJ2-2; possibly TRBD1 or TRBD2 for D (5 bases each). CDR3 length equals 17 residues. Germline loops: CDR1 SGDLS, CDR2 YYNGEE. V dropped 1 base and J dropped 2 bases, with 15 bases sitting between them. The CDR3 protein is CASSVYYGTTNTGELFF. The CDR3 coding sequence is TGTGCCAGCAGCGTATACTACGGGACGACAAACACCGGGGAGCTGTTTTTT.

The V and J genes are TRBV6-5 and TRBJ1-5, with D tentatively TRBD1 (6 bases). The germline gives CDR1 MNHEY, CDR2 SVGAGI. CDR3 length equals 13 residues. V was trimmed by 8 bases and J by 6 bases, leaving 14 bases between them. The CDR3 spells CASGVGGRQPQHF. The DNA for the CDR3 is TGTGCCAGCGGGGTTGGGGGCCGTCAGCCCCAGCATTTT.

This clonotype was detected only a few times. The chain joins TRBV7-9 to TRBJ2-7, with TRBD1 matching over 8 bases. Germline assignment: CDR1 SEHNR and CDR2 FQNEAQ (reference sequence). J was trimmed by 0 bases and V by 4 bases; bases with no gene match: 8. The CDR3 loop spans 16 amino acids. The DNA of the CDR3 is TGTGCCAGCAGCTCCCCGGGACAGGCCTTCTCCTACGAGCAGTACTTC. This encodes CASSSPGQAFSYEQYF.

The rearrangement uses TRBV10-1 and TRBJ1-1, with D maybe TRBD1 (6 bases). The CDR3 sequence is 13 residues long. Per the germline V gene, CDR1 is WNHNN and CDR2 is SYGVQD (reference sequence). The V end was cut by 5 bases, the J end by 7 bases, with 14 bases between. CDR3 loop: CASSQDRPGEAFF. CDR3 sequence (DNA): TGCGCCAGCAGTCAAGACAGGCCCGGTGAAGCTTTCTTT.

As regards this clonotype: One end of the junction is discordant with germline, which a read error may explain. The chain has TRBV5-1 and TRBJ1-1, with D unresolved. This CDR3 contains 12 residues. Germline CDR1 reads SGHRS; CDR2 reads YFSETQ. For the CDR3, the DNA is TGCGCCAGCCGCTTGGGTCTTTCTGAAGCTTTCTTT. It is translated as CASRLGLSEAFF.

This clonotype was counted between two and nine times. The chain has TRBV19 and TRBJ2-3, with no clear D. The V and J ends lost 3 bases and 0 bases respectively, with 10 bases between them. The CDR3 covers 15 residues. Germline assignment: CDR1 LNHDA and CDR2 SQIVND (reference sequence). This chain's CDR3 is CASSMVWTSTDTQYF. In DNA, the CDR3 is TGTGCCAGTAGTATGGTTTGGACCAGCACAGATACGCAGTATTTT.

The chain uses TRBV4-1 and TRBJ2-2, with D possibly TRBD2 on 5 matching bases. With 4 bases removed from V and 5 bases from J, the gap between germline ends came to 14 bases. CDR1 is MGHRA, CDR2 YSYEKL, per germline. CDR3 length equals 15 residues. CDR3 protein: CASSPGLVATGELFF. DNA of the CDR3: TGCGCCAGCAGCCCAGGACTGGTGGCGACCGGGGAGCTGTTTTTT.

This clonotype was detected only once. This could be a read error, since a much larger clone is one nucleotide away. The CDR3: CASSHNAGTGFSYEQYF. The CDR3 DNA sequence: TGCGCCAGCAGCCATAACGCGGGGACAGGGTTCTCCTACGAGCAGTACTTC. The rearrangement links TRBV4-3 to TRBJ2-7; 9 bases fit TRBD1. CDR1 LGHNA and CDR2 YSLEER come from the germline V gene. V was clipped by 3 bases and J by 0 bases; unmatched bases: 9. This CDR3 region has 17 residues.

The chain employs TRBV6-1 and TRBJ2-1; D possibly corresponds to TRBD2 (6 bases). The CDR3 is made up of 13 amino acids. V was shortened by 5 bases and J by 9 bases, with 14 bases between the two germline ends. The germline V gene has CDR1 MNHNS and CDR2 SASEGT. CDR3 amino acids: CASSNGGVGEQFF. The CDR3, as DNA: TGTGCCAGCAGTAACGGGGGAGTCGGTGAGCAGTTCTTC.

With regard to this clonotype: Possible read error: a much larger clone is one base away. The chain joins TRBV28 to TRBJ1-3; a possible D gene is TRBD1 (6 bases). This CDR3 contains 14 residues. Germline loops: CDR1 MDHEN, CDR2 SYDVKM. The CDR3 loop is CASSPGGSGNTLYF. CDR3 nucleotides: TGTGCCAGCAGTCCCGGGGGCTCTGGAAACACCTTATATTTT.

This clonotype has just a few counts. The chain has TRBV5-4 and TRBJ1-1; tentatively, D is TRBD1 (6 bases). The CDR3 covers 15 residues. The ends were cut back, 2 bases at V and 3 bases at J, with 14 bases in the middle. Germline lookup yields CDR1 SGHNT and CDR2 YYREEE (reference sequence). The CDR3 here is CASSFIQGLHTEAFF. The CDR3 DNA is TGTGCCAGCAGCTTTATACAGGGTCTTCACACTGAAGCTTTCTTT.

This chain joins TRBV19 and TRBJ2-2; 10 nucleotides line up with TRBD2. Germline V CDR1 and CDR2: LNHDA, SQIVND (reference sequence). This CDR3 has 14 amino acids. For the CDR3, the DNA is TGTCCCACCCATAGCGGGAGGTACACCGGGGAGCTGTTTTTT. Translation gives CPTHSGRYTGELFF. Looking up the rest from reference TRBV19 and TRBJ2-2 gives the full variable domain: DGGITQSPKYLFRKEGQNVTLSCEQNLNHDAMYWYRQDPGQGLRLIYYSQIVNDFQKGDIAEGYSVSREKKESFPLTVTSAQKNPTAFYLCPTHSGRYTGELFFGEGSRLTVL.

Concerning this clonotype: A junction end diverges from the germline sequence, so it may reflect a read error. J is TRBJ2-5 and V is TRBV15; TRBD2 matches 14 bases. This CDR3 is 21 amino acids long. Germline CDR1 and CDR2: LNHNV and YYDKDF (reference sequence). CDR3 in DNA: TGTGCCACCAGCAGAGAATCTCTCCGGGTCGCGGGACTAGCGGGGGAAGAGGCCCAGTACTTC. This sequence encodes CATSRESLRVAGLAGEEAQYF.